These 20 T cell receptor beta chains share one sample of origin, sequenced in a study of Graves' ophthalmopathy and Graves' hyperthyroidism (dated by TCRdb to between 2017 and 2018). TCRdb records Illumina HiSeq 2000 as the sequencer. For repertoire sequencing, TCR beta CDR3 regions were amplified from RNA transcripts. The first round of RT-PCR was done with HTBI primers and the Qiagen OneStep RT-PCR kit, and was followed by a second round of multiplex PCR, then size selection and purification. TCRdb's own reprocessing of the public reads used fastp at Q25 and MiXCR and kept productive beta chains. Identical CDR3 protein sequences are pooled into one entry, listed with their most common genes and DNA. The sample profile shows more than 1,000,000 distinct CDR3 sequences; 35% to 40% of them were found once. The leading ten clones occupy roughly 11% of the sample. The sequenced sample was peripheral blood or thyroid tissue (not recorded which). Source of these receptors: an adult man with Graves' hyperthyroidism.

Ten or more counts support this clonotype. V and J are TRBV10-3 and TRBJ1-5, with unresolved D. Germline CDR1 and CDR2: ENHRY and SYGVKD. This CDR3 region has 12 residues. Between the trimmed V and J ends, which lost 8 bases and 4 bases, there was a span of 9 bases. CDR3 loop: CAIAAVNQPQHF. CDR3 coding DNA: TGTGCCATCGCGGCAGTTAATCAGCCCCAGCATTTT.

This clonotype appeared many times. This chain uses TRBV5-1 with TRBJ1-2; D perhaps matches TRBD1 (5 bases). V lost 0 bases, J lost 6 bases, and 15 bases lay in between. The CDR3 loop spans 15 amino acids. Germline-derived CDR1 and CDR2 are SGHRS and YFSETQ. The chain's CDR3 is CASSLGVGDGDGYTF. CDR3 sequence (DNA): TGCGCCAGCAGCTTGGGGGTAGGGGACGGCGATGGCTACACCTTC.

The chain couples TRBV7-2 to TRBJ2-7; TRBD2 matches 7 bases. With 4 bases clipped from V and 7 bases from J, the junction kept 13 bases outside the gene matches. This CDR3 contains 15 residues. CDR1 and CDR2 (germline): SGHTA, FQGNSA. As DNA, the CDR3 is TGTGCCAGCAGCTCAGAGGGTAGTAGCGGGCGGGAGCAGTACTTC. Translation gives CASSSEGSSGREQYF.

This clonotype showed up just once. The rearrangement uses TRBV10-3 and TRBJ1-2, with TRBD1 identical over 11 bases. This CDR3 is 15 amino acids long. V dropped 4 bases and J dropped 1; count of bases not matched to a gene: 2. Germline V lookup: CDR1 ENHRY, CDR2 SYGVKD. CDR3 sequence reads: CAISGGTGGNYGYTF. The CDR3 bases are TGTGCCATCAGTGGTGGGACAGGGGGTAACTATGGCTACACCTTC.

The V and J genes are TRBV28 and TRBJ2-7, with TRBD2 as a possible D gene (6 bases). There are 13 residues in the CDR3. Germline CDR1 is MDHEN and CDR2 is SYDVKM. Trimming took off 3 bases at V and 6 bases at J, with 12 bases between the two ends. The CDR3 DNA follows: TGTGCCAGCAGTTTGGGAGGAGAGGCCGAGCAGTACTTC. Its protein is CASSLGGEAEQYF.

A few counts support this clonotype. The V and J genes are TRBV2 and TRBJ2-7; no definite D call. The CDR3 spans 16 residues. Germline CDR1 and CDR2: SNHLY and FYNNEI. The V and J ends lost 6 bases and 3 bases respectively, with 21 bases between them. The CDR3 sequence is CASSQEPLTRRYEQYF. CDR3 nucleotides: TGTGCCAGCAGCCAAGAGCCACTCACTCGGCGCTACGAGCAGTACTTC.

The rearrangement joins TRBV7-2 to TRBJ1-5, with D possibly TRBD1 on 6 matching bases. The germline CDR1 and CDR2 sequences are SGHTA and FQGNSA. This CDR3 is 16 amino acids long. Trimming removed 5 bases from V and 1 base from J, with 15 bases in between. CDR3 DNA sequence: TGTGCCAGCAGCCCGGGACAACCGGGGAGCAATCAGCCCCAGCATTTT. Amino acids: CASSPGQPGSNQPQHF.

The chain combines TRBV7-2 with TRBJ1-3; D is ambiguous. Germline values: CDR1 SGHTA, CDR2 FQGNSA. The V gene lost 6 bases and the J gene lost 8 bases, with 8 bases spanning the gap. The CDR3 loop spans 11 amino acids. The CDR3 loop is CASSFRDTIYF. The CDR3 nucleotides read TGTGCCAGCAGTTTCCGGGACACCATATATTTT. Drawing the rest from reference TRBV7-2 and TRBJ1-3, the complete variable domain is GAGVSQSPSNKVTEKGKDVELRCDPISGHTALYWYRQSLGQGLEFLIYFQGNSAPDKSGLPSDRFSAERTGGSVSTLTIQRTQQEDSAVYLCASSFRDTIYFGEGSWLTVV.

This clonotype was observed at least ten times. The gene calls are TRBV7-2 and TRBJ1-4; D remains unclear. Looked up from germline, CDR1 is SGHTA and CDR2 is FQGNSA. The CDR3 is 14 amino acids. Trimming shortened V by 5 bases and J by 5 bases, and 12 bases separated the two germline ends. CDR3 in amino acids: CASSPRARNEKLFF. The CDR3 DNA sequence: TGTGCCAGCAGCCCTAGGGCAAGAAATGAAAAACTGTTTTTT.

The chain couples TRBV4-3 to TRBJ1-4; the D is unclear. Trimming took off 1 base at V and 7 bases at J, with 13 bases between the two ends. The CDR3 loop spans 15 amino acids. CDR1 and CDR2 (germline): LGHNA, YSLEER. CDR3: CASSQVMVFREKLFF. In DNA form, the CDR3 reads TGCGCCAGCAGCCAAGTTATGGTTTTTCGTGAAAAACTGTTTTTT.

The rearrangement joins TRBV19 to TRBJ1-5; D may be TRBD1 (6 bases). V lost 4 bases and J lost 2, with 18 bases in between. Germline lookup yields CDR1 LNHDA and CDR2 SQIVND (reference sequence). The CDR3 length is 17 residues. Written as DNA, the CDR3 is TGTGCCAGTAGTACCGACCTCTACAGGGATGGCAATCAGCCCCAGCATTTT. This translates into CASSTDLYRDGNQPQHF.

This clonotype was counted at least ten times. The CDR3 region is CASSLPQGLGTEAFF. Here the CDR3 DNA reads TGTGCCAGTAGTCTACCACAGGGTCTTGGCACTGAAGCTTTCTTT. The chain employs TRBV19 and TRBJ1-1; a weak D match, TRBD1 (6 bases). This CDR3 region has 15 residues. V lost 5 bases, J lost 4 bases, and 17 bases lay in between. Germline-derived CDR1 and CDR2 are LNHDA and SQIVND (reference sequence).

This sequence joins TRBV7-9 and TRBJ2-2; TRBD1 aligns across 9 bases. CDR3 length: 15 amino acids. V shed 5 bases, J shed 5 bases, and the junction held 6 bases outside the gene matches. In germline, CDR1 is SEHNR, CDR2 FQNEAQ (reference sequence). The CDR3 spells CASSPQTGGTGELFF. The CDR3 coding sequence is TGTGCCAGCAGCCCACAGACAGGGGGGACCGGGGAGCTGTTTTTT.

The J gene is TRBJ1-2, the V gene TRBV6-5; a possible D gene is TRBD1 (6 bases). This CDR3 has 20 residues. Trimming removed 2 bases at V and 7 bases at J, with 32 bases between. Germline V CDR1 and CDR2: MNHEY, SVGAGI. The CDR3 protein is CASSYPLTDSTPATSVGYTF. CDR3 DNA sequence: TGTGCCAGCAGTTACCCACTCACGGACAGTACCCCCGCAACTTCTGTTGGCTACACCTTC.

This clonotype was seen only once. The chain carries TRBV15 and TRBJ2-7; D is possibly TRBD2 (6 bases). Trimming took 0 bases from V and 3 from J, leaving 15 bases between them. CDR1 is LNHNV, CDR2 YYDKDF, per germline (reference sequence). The CDR3 contains 16 residues. The CDR3 DNA reads as TGTGCCACCAGCAGAGATCAAGCGGGTGCTGACTACGAGCAGTACTTC. Translated: CATSRDQAGADYEQYF.

This clonotype has more than one count but fewer than ten. The rearrangement joins TRBV6-6 to TRBJ1-1; D perhaps matches TRBD1 (5 bases). Germline assignment: CDR1 MNHNY and CDR2 SVGAGI (reference sequence). This CDR3 region has 11 residues. CDR3 sequence (DNA): TGTGTCTCTAGGGGTCTGGCTGAAGCTTTCTTT. Translation: CVSRGLAEAFF.

The V and J genes are TRBV29-1 and TRBJ1-1; D remains ambiguous. In germline, CDR1 is SQVTM, CDR2 ANQGSEA. CDR3 length: 14 residues. The V gene lost 8 bases and the J gene lost 1 base, with 17 bases spanning the gap. This chain's CDR3 is CSLVVGGKNTEAFF. CDR3 nucleotide sequence: TGCAGCCTCGTAGTCGGTGGTAAGAACACTGAAGCTTTCTTT.

This clonotype appeared many times. The chain combines TRBV14 with TRBJ2-5; 9 positions match TRBD1. J was trimmed by 0 bases and V by 4 bases; bases with no gene match: 18. CDR3 size: 20 residues. Per germline, CDR1 SGHDN and CDR2 FVKESK. The CDR3 reads CASSRQGRHRGRLDQETQYF. Written as DNA, the CDR3 is TGTGCCAGCAGCCGACAAGGGAGACACAGGGGGCGTTTGGACCAAGAGACCCAGTACTTC.

This clonotype was seen at least ten times. The V gene is TRBV14, the J gene TRBJ1-1; D remains ambiguous. Germline V gives CDR1 SGHDN, CDR2 FVKESK. The CDR3 has 14 amino acids. V gave up 0 bases and J gave up 2 bases, with 7 bases separating them. CDR3 protein: CASSQEKGNTEAFF. In DNA form, the CDR3 reads TGTGCCAGCAGCCAAGAGAAGGGAAACACTGAAGCTTTCTTT.

There are many counts of this clonotype. The chain couples TRBV2 to TRBJ2-5; 11 positions match TRBD2. Germline-derived CDR1 and CDR2 are SNHLY and FYNNEI. The CDR3 is 17 residues long. Losses at the gene ends were 2 bases for V and 0 bases for J; bases not matched to a gene: 5. The CDR3 nucleotides read TGTGCCAGCAGTGAAAGGGCGACTAGCGGGGACCAAGAGACCCAGTACTTC. Translated: CASSERATSGDQETQYF.